The 15 T cell receptor beta chains below were found in one sample sequenced in a study of cytomegalovirus exposure and HLA in healthy donors. Data came from immunoSEQ multiplex PCR; TCRdb stores just in-frame clones and leaves some out. The table lists hundreds of thousands of clones, 90% of them singletons. The sequencing sample was made of PBMCs. All receptors come from a woman aged 25 to 39 in good health and CMV-seronegative.

The CDR3 DNA follows: TGTGCCAGCAGTTACGAGACTAGCAATGAGCAGTTCTTC. This encodes CASSYETSNEQFF. The chain links TRBV6-6 to TRBJ2-1, with D maybe TRBD2 (6 bases). Germline CDR1 reads MNHNY; CDR2 reads SVGAGI (reference sequence). CDR3 length equals 13 residues. Trimming took 2 bases from V and 6 from J, leaving 8 bases between them.

This clone has only one observation. The V and J genes are TRBV18 and TRBJ1-3; 7 nucleotides agree with TRBD1. V shed 3 bases, J shed 2 bases, and the junction held 4 bases outside the gene matches. In germline, CDR1 is KGHSH, CDR2 LQKENI. This CDR3 comprises 15 residues. The CDR3 loop is CASSPFDRAGNTIYF. DNA of the CDR3: TGTGCCAGCTCACCCTTCGACAGGGCTGGAAACACCATATATTTT. Variable domain in full (rest from reference TRBV18 and TRBJ1-3): NAGVMQNPRHLVRRRGQEARLRCSPMKGHSHVYWYRQLPEEGLKFMVYLQKENIIDESGMPKERFSAEFPKEGPSILRIQQVVRGDSAAYFCASSPFDRAGNTIYFGEGSWLTVV.

The CDR3 protein is CASSSRGGRTGELFF. Here the CDR3 DNA reads TGTGCCAGCAGCTCCCGTGGAGGACGAACCGGGGAGCTGTTTTTT. This chain links TRBV6-6 with TRBJ2-2, with TRBD2 as a possible D gene (5 bases). The V end lost 6 bases, the J end lost 5 bases, and 16 bases lay between the germline ends. The CDR3 consists of 15 residues. From germline, CDR1 is MNHNY and CDR2 SVGAGI (reference sequence).

The CDR3: CASLGASSNTGELFF. The CDR3 DNA reads as TGTGCCAGCCTTGGCGCCTCTTCGAACACCGGGGAGCTGTTTTTT. The chain carries TRBV27 and TRBJ2-2; D call uncertain. Trimming removed 8 bases at V and 0 bases at J, with 13 bases between. Germline values: CDR1 MNHEY, CDR2 SMNVEV (reference sequence). This CDR3 spans 15 amino acids.

The rearrangement joins TRBV10-3 to TRBJ2-7; 10 bases are a match to TRBD2. The CDR3 is 16 residues long. Germline CDR1 and CDR2: ENHRY and SYGVKD. V gave up 0 bases and J gave up 1 base; unmatched junction bases: 3. CDR3 region: CAISESSGRASYEQYF. Here the CDR3 DNA reads TGTGCCATCAGTGAGTCGAGCGGGAGGGCATCCTACGAGCAGTACTTC.

This clone has just a few counts. The genes are TRBV7-2 and TRBJ1-2; D is uncertain. Trimming left V 4 bases short and J 7 bases short, with 19 bases between. The CDR3 contains 15 residues. Germline CDR1 is SGHTA and CDR2 is FQGNSA. The CDR3 sequence: CASSSAITTNSGYTF. CDR3 in DNA: TGTGCCAGCAGCTCCGCGATCACCACTAATAGTGGCTACACCTTC.

The CDR3 coding sequence is TGTGCCAGCAGTTCCCAGGTGCCCTCCCAGCATTTT. Amino acids: CASSSQVPSQHF. The genes are TRBV28 and TRBJ1-5; D is ambiguous. The CDR3 spans 12 residues. Germline V gene data show CDR1 as MDHEN and CDR2 as SYDVKM. Trimming cost V 4 bases and J 11 bases, with 12 bases left between them.

The chain employs TRBV6-5 and TRBJ1-1; unclear D gene. The CDR3 spans 13 residues. Germline-derived CDR1 and CDR2 are MNHEY and SVGAGI. The V and J ends lost 2 bases and 3 bases respectively, with 7 bases between them. Here the CDR3 reads CASSYGIYTEAFF. Here the CDR3 DNA reads TGTGCCAGCAGTTACGGGATATACACTGAAGCTTTCTTT.

As DNA, the CDR3 is TGTGCCAGCAGCTTCATGTCAGGACAAGAGACCCAGTACTTC. Residues: CASSFMSGQETQYF. The V gene is TRBV11-2, the J gene TRBJ2-5; D is unresolved. The CDR3 runs to 14 residues. Germline CDR1 is SGHAT and CDR2 is FQNNGV. Trimming shortened V by 3 bases and J by 2 bases, and 10 bases separated the two germline ends.

The chain has TRBV9 and TRBJ2-1; the D is unclear. Germline-derived CDR1 and CDR2 are SGDLS and YYNGEE. This CDR3 has 13 residues. The V and J ends lost 0 bases and 8 bases respectively, with 9 bases between them. CDR3 sequence: CASSVEFGYEQFF. CDR3 nucleotide sequence: TGTGCCAGCAGCGTAGAGTTTGGGTATGAGCAGTTCTTC. The whole variable domain, remainder taken from reference TRBV9 and TRBJ2-1, is DSGVTQTPKHLITATGQRVTLRCSPRSGDLSVYWYQQSLDQGLQFLIQYYNGEERAKGNILERFSAQQFPDLHSELNLSSLELGDSALYFCASSVEFGYEQFFGPGTRLTVL.

V usage is TRBV9 and J usage is TRBJ2-7; no reliable D call. Per the germline V gene, CDR1 is SGDLS and CDR2 is YYNGEE. The V and J ends lost 0 bases and 5 bases respectively, with 18 bases between them. This CDR3 is built from 16 residues. In nucleotides, the CDR3 is TGTGCCAGCAGCGTAGCGCCCGAGGCCCGTGACCACGAGCAGTACTTC. Translating gives CASSVAPEARDHEQYF.

J is TRBJ2-7 and V is TRBV19; the match to TRBD2 covers 12 bases. Germline V gene sequence: CDR1 LNHDA, CDR2 SQIVND (reference sequence). Trimming at V came to 4 bases and at J to 5 bases, leaving 3 bases not matched to a gene. The CDR3 sequence is 14 residues long. The CDR3 protein is CASSRTSGIDEQYF. The CDR3 DNA sequence: TGTGCCAGTAGTAGGACTAGCGGGATCGACGAGCAGTACTTC. The complete variable domain, with remaining parts taken from reference TRBV19 and TRBJ2-7, reads DGGITQSPKYLFRKEGQNVTLSCEQNLNHDAMYWYRQDPGQGLRLIYYSQIVNDFQKGDIAEGYSVSREKKESFPLTVTSAQKNPTAFYLCASSRTSGIDEQYFGPGTRLTVT.

The chain has TRBV10-3 and TRBJ2-7, with 11 bases matching TRBD2. CDR3 length: 15 residues. The J segment lost 9 bases and the V segment lost 2 bases, leaving 9 bases of the junction unmatched. CDR1 and CDR2 from the germline V gene are ENHRY and SYGVKD. CDR3 coding DNA: TGTGCCATCAGTGAGGGCAGACTAGCGGGACGTCGGCAGTACTTC. Translating gives CAISEGRLAGRRQYF.

V gene TRBV11-2 combines with J gene TRBJ2-2, with a weak D call TRBD2 (6 bases). The CDR3 runs 13 residues. V was pared by 6 bases and J by 7 bases, with 12 bases between. Germline CDR1 SGHAT, CDR2 FQNNGV. The CDR3, as DNA: TGTGCCAGCAGGGGCGCCGGGAGCGGGGAGCTGTTTTTT. It yields the protein CASRGAGSGELFF.

This clone turned up a few times. The genes are TRBV7-9 and TRBJ2-3; 7 bases fit TRBD2. The germline V gene has CDR1 SEHNR and CDR2 FQNEAQ (reference sequence). The CDR3 spans 16 residues. After removal of 5 bases from V and 4 bases from J, the junction contained 12 bases not matched to a gene. CDR3 loop: CASSEYPGRASDTQYF. The CDR3 nucleotides read TGTGCCAGCAGCGAATATCCGGGGAGGGCCTCAGATACGCAGTATTTT.